This T cell receptor (beta chain) was recorded in a study of tumor-infiltrating lymphocytes in oesophageal squamous cell carcinoma. TCRdb recomputed calls from the PCR reads with MiXCR, one row per CDR3 protein. Of about 18,000 distinct CDR3 sequences listed, roughly 40% were seen once; the top ten hold 15% to 20%. Sequenced sample: normal esophageal tissue next to the tumor. This sequence was found in a female donor with esophageal squamous cell carcinoma.

The CDR3 spells CASSPTPQGNEQFF. As DNA, the CDR3 is TGTGCCAGCAGCCCGACACCGCAGGGCAATGAGCAGTTCTTC. J is TRBJ2-1 and V is TRBV7-2, with D possibly TRBD1 on 5 matching bases. The germline V gene encodes CDR1 SGHTA and CDR2 FQGNSA. V lost 5 bases and J 6 bases, leaving 14 bases between the germline ends. The CDR3 contains 14 residues.